The entry that follows covers one TCR beta chain sequence. The target of this receptor is not known. Per-nucleotide qualities are absent, and no much larger clonotype sits a single base away. This sample is part of a study of blood T cells in healthy people across ages (dated by TCRdb to 2014 to 2015). For the wider study: Template switching captured roughly one uniquely barcoded TCR beta cDNA molecule per two T cells in model experiments. Age-related changes in TCR beta repertoire diversity were measured in the study by deep sequencing normalized with unique cDNA molecular identifiers. Donors were grouped into four age groups: young (average approximately 16 years), middle-aged (about 38), aged (around 60) and long-lived (approximately 82). To avoid experimental bias, donors of different ages were randomly spread across the sequencing lanes. Using the same blood draw, the study looked at two additional independent replicas of 1 million unique cDNA reads for two donors, one aged 18 to 30 and the other aged 80 or older.

The donors were about 40 Caucasian individuals from Russia, aged roughly 6 to 100 years, who were systemically healthy. Each donor gave 8 to 10 milliliters of peripheral blood, collected into EDTA-treated Vacutainer tubes. PBMCs were isolated by Ficoll-Paque density-gradient centrifugation, with at least 7 million obtained per sample. Total RNA, at least 6 micrograms per sample, was extracted from PBMCs with Trizol reagent. Naive CD45RAhigh/CD27high T cell percentages were measured by flow cytometry on a PBMC aliquot from every donor. The library was produced with 5' RACE. Sequencing was performed on an Illumina HiSeq 2500. The second PCR ran for roughly 7 to 11 cycles and used a J-beta primer mix along with a sample-barcoded 5' primer. A template-switch 5' adaptor carrying 12 random nucleotides introduced a unique molecular identifier onto each TCR beta cDNA molecule. Each sample yielded at least 3 million CDR3-containing paired-end reads. All of the RNA was converted into first-strand cDNA using the Mint cDNA synthesis kit, with a TRBC-specific oligonucleotide serving as the primer. After uracil-DNA glycosylase treatment, a first 18-cycle PCR used universal primers M1SS and BC2_uni_R on all cDNA. As for the authors' bioinformatics: Each sample was normalized by randomly selecting 1 million high-quality reads, each carrying a distinct molecular identifier. Instead of being binned into consensus sequences, reads that shared molecular identifiers were thrown out. CDR3 identification, clonotype clustering and error correction used MiTCR with a Q25 quality threshold and the strictest error-elimination algorithm. A nonparametric unseen species model using Euler transformation provided a lower-bound estimate of total TCR beta diversity. TCRdb reprocessing: public reads trimmed at Q25 with fastp, clones called with MiXCR, in-frame beta chains kept. For every CDR3 protein sequence, its rows merge into one entry that carries the most common genes and DNA. Clone size and V and J calls follow TCRdb, not the original study. This sample lists about 1.4 million distinct CDR3 sequences; around 55% were detected once. 6.7% of the sample belongs to the ten largest clones.

Broad study findings and their caveats: The percentage of naive T cells measured by flow cytometry correlated strongly with observed TCR beta diversity. Estimates of total diversity from one million sequenced T cells were regarded as lower bounds and underestimates. The CMV infection status of donors was not known, potentially confounding age-related changes in expanded clonotypes. As age increased, observed TCR beta diversity per million T cells dropped in a roughly linear way, and a significant reduction was already evident by age approximately 40. The long-lived group showed more naive CD4+ T cells, fewer expanded clones and increased TCR diversity than the aged group, suggesting age selection. Since profiling was done on bulk unsorted PBMCs, naive and antigen-experienced compartments could not be conclusively compared.

Taken from cysteine to phenylalanine, the CDR3 has 16 residues. The only DNA kept is the CDR3, 48 bases in frame from the first base. Based on the germline V gene, the CDR1 and CDR2 sequences are MNHEY and SVGAGI. Trimming leaves V shorter by 6 bases and J shorter by 7 bases, with the junction holding 12 bases beyond the gene matches. Sequenced input: blood. The chain is assembled from TRBV6-5 and TRBJ2-1; a stretch of 10 junction bases matches TRBD1. The receptor's source is a man aged 18 to 30 in good health. The nucleotides are TGTGCCAGCAGGCCCCTCGGACAGGGGGTTATGAATGAGCAGTTCTTC. It translates as CASRPLGQGVMNEQFF.